These 16 T cell receptor beta chains were all obtained from the same sample, sequenced in a study of T-cell memory formation after mild COVID-19. TCRdb reanalysed the 5' RACE reads using MiXCR and keeps one entry per CDR3 protein. Of roughly 610,000 distinct CDR3 sequences listed, around 16% were seen once; the top ten hold about 7.5%. Sequenced: PBMCs or a T cell subset sorted from them (not recorded which). The source of these receptors is an adult woman who had mild COVID-19 (a few samples of this study predate the infection). Cell type and time point are not known.

The rearrangement joins TRBV5-1 to TRBJ2-1, with TRBD2 matching 12 bases. After removal of 4 bases from V and 8 bases from J, the junction contained 10 bases not matched to a gene. Germline V gene data show CDR1 as SGHRS and CDR2 as YFSETQ. The CDR3 covers 16 residues. The CDR3 is CASSPASGGATYEQFF. The CDR3 nucleotides are TGCGCCAGCAGCCCCGCTAGCGGGGGGGCGACGTATGAGCAGTTCTTC.

To note about this clonotype: A junction boundary mismatches the germline segment, possibly from a read error. CDR3 loop: CGSSRVENTEAFF. The CDR3 DNA reads TGTGGCAGCAGCCGCGTTGAGAACACTGAAGCTTTCTTT. V usage is TRBV6-5 and J usage is TRBJ1-1; D is uncertain. Looked up from germline, CDR1 is MNHEY and CDR2 is SVGAGI. This CDR3 is 13 amino acids long.

The chain recombines TRBV5-1 with TRBJ2-3; a weak D match, TRBD1 (5 bases). The V end was cut by 4 bases, the J end by 0 bases, with 9 bases between. Germline CDR1 and CDR2: SGHRS and YFSETQ. The CDR3 contains 14 residues. The CDR3 spells CASSRTSSTDTQYF. DNA of the CDR3: TGCGCCAGCAGCAGGACATCTAGCACAGATACGCAGTATTTT.

This clonotype has a count of ten or more. The rearrangement uses TRBV27 and TRBJ1-5; no definite D call. The CDR3 length is 13 residues. Germline loops: CDR1 MNHEY, CDR2 SMNVEV (reference sequence). V was cut by 2 bases and J by 9 bases, with 11 bases left in between. CDR3 region: CASSLEEAAPQHF. In nucleotides, the CDR3 is TGTGCCAGCAGTTTAGAGGAGGCGGCGCCCCAGCATTTT.

This clonotype was seen only a few times. V usage is TRBV4-3 and J usage is TRBJ2-7; D perhaps matches TRBD1 (5 bases). V lost 0 bases, J lost 3 bases, and 9 bases lay in between. Germline V gene lookup returns CDR1 LGHNA and CDR2 YSLEER. This CDR3 is built from 14 residues. DNA for the CDR3: TGCGCCAGCAGCCAAGAAAGGGGTGGCTACGAGCAGTACTTC. Amino acids: CASSQERGGYEQYF.

This clonotype has ten or more counts. This CDR3 reads CASRHRTGNTGELFF. As DNA, the CDR3 is TGTGCCAGCAGGCACAGGACAGGGAACACCGGGGAGCTGTTTTTT. J is TRBJ2-2 and V is TRBV3-1, with TRBD1 identical over 7 bases. Germline V gene data show CDR1 as LGHDT and CDR2 as YNNKEL (reference sequence). This CDR3 is 15 amino acids long. J gave up 1 base and V 6 bases, and 5 bases lay outside the gene matches. The variable domain in full, with the rest retrieved from reference TRBV3-1 and TRBJ2-2, is DTAVSQTPKYLVTQMGNDKSIKCEQNLGHDTMYWYKQDSKKFLKIMFSYNNKELIINETVPNRFSPKSPDKAHLNLHINSLELGDSAVYFCASRHRTGNTGELFFGEGSRLTVL.

The chain carries TRBV4-1 and TRBJ2-7; no firm D call. The V end was cut by 1 base, the J end by 3 bases, with 13 bases between. There are 15 residues in the CDR3. Germline V CDR1 and CDR2: MGHRA, YSYEKL. The CDR3 nucleotides are TGCGCCAGCAGCCAAGGTGTCCAAATTCTCTACGAGCAGTACTTC. Protein product: CASSQGVQILYEQYF.

This clonotype was seen repeatedly, ten times or more. The gene calls are TRBV6-2 or TRBV6-3 and TRBJ2-2; D perhaps matches TRBD1 (6 bases). Deletions cut 10 bases from V and 5 bases from J, with 11 bases between. The CDR3 runs to 12 residues. Looked up from germline, CDR1 is MNHEY and CDR2 is SVGEGT. CDR3 DNA sequence: TGTGCCATCGGGACACTTACCGGGGAGCTGTTTTTT. As protein: CAIGTLTGELFF.

The sample holds a few counts of this clonotype. The CDR3 spells CSALADSSGNTIYF. The CDR3 DNA is TGCAGTGCACTAGCGGACTCATCTGGAAACACCATATATTTT. This chain links TRBV20-1 with TRBJ1-3; D not resolved. Germline CDR1 DFQATT, CDR2 SNEGSKA (reference sequence). This CDR3 has 14 residues. The V gene lost 6 bases and the J gene lost 1 base, with 13 bases spanning the gap.

The chain couples TRBV24-1 to TRBJ1-1; unclear D gene. The CDR3 has 15 amino acids. The germline CDR1 and CDR2 sequences are KGHDR and SFDVKD. V was trimmed by 9 bases and J by 4 bases, leaving 20 bases between them. CDR3 DNA sequence: TGTGCCACCCGAGCGGGGAGCGTCTCAAGCACTGAAGCTTTCTTT. As protein: CATRAGSVSSTEAFF.

V gene TRBV19 combines with J gene TRBJ1-1; D is possibly TRBD1 (6 bases). V was clipped by 3 bases and J by 2 bases, with 10 bases between them. Per germline, CDR1 LNHDA and CDR2 SQIVND (reference sequence). The CDR3 length is 14 residues. The CDR3 DNA reads as TGTGCCAGTAGTATTACGGGGGCTAACACTGAAGCTTTCTTT. This sequence encodes CASSITGANTEAFF.

This clonotype occurred a few times. This chain uses TRBV13 with TRBJ2-2; 7 bases agree with TRBD1. Germline-derived CDR1 and CDR2 are PRHDT and FYEKMQ (reference sequence). The ends lost 0 bases at V and 1 base at J; junction bases unmatched: 14. The CDR3 covers 20 residues. The CDR3 DNA is TGTGCCAGCAGCTTAGGCCTCAGAAACAGGGGACCCAAGAACACCGGGGAGCTGTTTTTT. It specifies CASSLGLRNRGPKNTGELFF.

This clonotype appeared many times. The V and J genes are TRBV5-1 and TRBJ1-1, with a tentative D call TRBD1 (5 bases). This CDR3 comprises 19 residues. Germline V gene sequence: CDR1 SGHRS, CDR2 YFSETQ. Trimming shortened V by 0 bases and J by 0 bases, and 21 bases separated the two germline ends. The chain's CDR3 is CASSLGDPGLATMNTEAFF. Written as DNA, the CDR3 is TGCGCCAGCAGCTTGGGGGACCCGGGTTTGGCTACCATGAACACTGAAGCTTTCTTT.

This clonotype was detected a few times. This chain joins TRBV24-1 and TRBJ1-1; D is undetermined. CDR3 length: 13 residues. Germline CDR1 KGHDR, CDR2 SFDVKD. Trimming took 7 bases from V and 0 from J, leaving 8 bases between them. As DNA, the CDR3 is TGTGCCACCAGAGAAGACTTGAACACTGAAGCTTTCTTT. Its protein product is CATREDLNTEAFF.

The chain has TRBV5-1 and TRBJ2-7, with D perhaps matching TRBD1 (5 bases). In germline, CDR1 is SGHRS, CDR2 YFSETQ. CDR3 length: 12 residues. V lost 3 bases and J lost 5, with 9 bases in between. The CDR3 reads CASSSRADEQYF. The CDR3 DNA reads TGCGCCAGCAGCTCCAGGGCCGACGAGCAGTACTTC. Using reference TRBV5-1 and TRBJ2-7 for the parts outside the CDR3, the full variable domain is KAGVTQTPRYLIKTRGQQVTLSCSPISGHRSVSWYQQTPGQGLQFLFEYFSETQRNKGNFPGRFSGRQFSNSRSEMNVSTLELGDSALYLCASSSRADEQYFGPGTRLTVT.

This clonotype was detected a few times. The rearrangement joins TRBV18 to TRBJ2-3; 7 bases line up with TRBD2. Trimming removed 5 bases from V and 1 base from J; junction bases left unmatched: 12. The V gene's germline CDR1 is KGHSH and CDR2 LQKENI. This CDR3 comprises 17 residues. In DNA form, the CDR3 reads TGTGCCAGCTCAACCTTAACTAGCGCCGAAGGCACAGATACGCAGTATTTT. Protein: CASSTLTSAEGTDTQYF.